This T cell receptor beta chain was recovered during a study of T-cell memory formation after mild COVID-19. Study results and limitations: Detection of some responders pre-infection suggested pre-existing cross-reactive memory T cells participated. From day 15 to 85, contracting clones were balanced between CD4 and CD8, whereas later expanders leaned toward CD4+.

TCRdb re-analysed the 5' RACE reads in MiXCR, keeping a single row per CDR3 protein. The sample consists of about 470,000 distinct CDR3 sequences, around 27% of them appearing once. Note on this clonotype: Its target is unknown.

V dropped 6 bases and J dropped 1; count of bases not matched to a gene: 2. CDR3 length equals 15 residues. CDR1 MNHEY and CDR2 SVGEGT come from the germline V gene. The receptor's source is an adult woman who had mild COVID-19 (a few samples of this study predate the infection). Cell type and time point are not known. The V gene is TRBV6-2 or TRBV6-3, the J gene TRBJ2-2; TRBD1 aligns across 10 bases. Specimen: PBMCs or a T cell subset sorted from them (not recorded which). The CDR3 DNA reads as TGTGCCAGCAGCGACAGGGGGCAGAACACCGGGGAGCTGTTTTTT. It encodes CASSDRGQNTGELFF.